A selection of T cell receptor beta chains follows, all from one sample in a study of T cell responses to AZD1222 COVID-19 vaccine. Here immunoSEQ multiplex PCR was the method, and the copy in TCRdb shows in-frame clones only, minus some. The data contain 90,000 to 130,000 clones, about nine tenths of them singletons. The sequencing used peripheral blood, collected 28 days after the second AZD1222 dose. The origin of the receptors is an adult who received the AZD1222 COVID-19 vaccine. CDR3s include the opening cysteine and the closing phenylalanine or tryptophan. A D gene is named only where the DNA matches it firmly. Expanded clones are given a class, and other clones once, few, many or no size at all.

NA	NA	TRBV4-3	TRBJ1-2	TGCGCCAGCAGCCAATTCCCTCCTGGCCCGATAAACTATGGCTACACCTTC	CASSQFPPGPINYGYTF
NA	NA	TRBV4-1	TRBJ2-5	TGCGCCAGCAGCCTCAACGCGGAGACCCAGTACTTC	CASSLNAETQYF
NA	NA	TRBV7-9	TRBJ1-1	TGTGCCAGCAGTCTCAGTCAGGCGAACACTGAAGCTTTCTTT	CASSLSQANTEAFF
few	NA	TRBV18	TRBJ1-4	TGTGCCAGCTCACCACCACTCCTTAATGAAAAACTGTTTTTT	CASSPPLLNEKLFF
NA	NA	TRBV10-3	TRBJ1-4	TGTGCCATCATGGCGGGAGCGGATGAAAAACTGTTTTTT	CAIMAGADEKLFF
NA	NA	TRBV23-1	TRBJ1-2	TGCGCCAGCAGTCCACCGGAGGCCGGGGGTGGCTACACCTTC	CASSPPEAGGGYTF
NA	NA	TRBV19	TRBJ1-1	TGTGCCAGCGAAAGGAACACTGAAGCTTTCTTT	CASERNTEAFF
NA	NA	TRBV21-1	TRBJ1-6	TGTGCCAGCAGCACTCACACGGGGACAGGGATTAGCTCCTATAATTCACCCCTCCACTTT	CASSTHTGTGISSYNSPLHF
NA	NA	TRBV7-3	TRBJ2-3	TGTGCCAGCAGCTTAGGCGGGCCCAACGCAGATACGCAGTATTTT	CASSLGGPNADTQYF
NA	NA	TRBV7-8	TRBJ2-5	TGTGCCAGCAGGTTAACCCAGGGGTGGGAGACCCAGTACTTC	CASRLTQGWETQYF
NA	NA	TRBV5-6	TRBJ2-7	TGTGCCAGCAGCTTTCCATGGCAGGTTGGATCCTACGAGCAGTACTTC	CASSFPWQVGSYEQYF
NA	NA	TRBV14	TRBJ1-6	TGTGCCAGCAGCCCTAGGGCCAGGGGATTGGGGTCACCCCTCCACTTT	CASSPRARGLGSPLHF
NA	TRBD1	TRBV5-1	TRBJ2-7	TGCGCCAGCAGCTTAAGTGGTCAGGGGGCTTACGAGCAGTACTTC	CASSLSGQGAYEQYF
NA	TRBD2	TRBV5-4	TRBJ2-5	TGTGCCAGCAGCTTGGTGCGGACTAGCGGACAAGAGACCCAGTACTTC	CASSLVRTSGQETQYF
NA	TRBD1	TRBV4-2	TRBJ1-4	TGTGCCAGCAGCGTCCCGGGACAGGACCCAACTAATGAAAAACTGTTTTTT	CASSVPGQDPTNEKLFF
once	NA	TRBV18	TRBJ2-1	TGTGCCAGCTCACCCATTCTAGCAGGGGTGGGCAACAATGAGCAGTTCTTC	CASSPILAGVGNNEQFF
NA	NA	TRBV5-6	TRBJ1-2	TGTGCCAGCAGCTTTCGGACAGCTTATGGCTACACCTTC	CASSFRTAYGYTF
NA	TRBD2	TRBV7-9	TRBJ2-3	TGTGCCAGCAGCGTCGTTTGGGAGGGAAGCACAGATACGCAGTATTTT	CASSVVWEGSTDTQYF
once	NA	TRBV6-5	TRBJ2-7	TGTGCCAGCAGTTACGCTGGTTCTTCCTACGAGCAGTACTTC	CASSYAGSSYEQYF
once	NA	TRBV5-4	TRBJ2-7	TGTGCCAGCAGCTCGCAGGGTATGTCATCCTACGAGCAGTACTTC	CASSSQGMSSYEQYF
NA	NA	TRBV7-8	TRBJ2-7	TGTGCCAGCAGCTTTCTTCAGCGCACCTACGAGCAGTACTTC	CASSFLQRTYEQYF
NA	NA	TRBV5-1	TRBJ1-1	TGCGCCAGCAGCTTGGCCGGGCCGAACACTGAAGCTTTCTTT	CASSLAGPNTEAFF
NA	NA	TRBV28	TRBJ2-6	TGTGCCAGCAGCCCCACGGGGCCCGGGGCCAACGTCCTGACTTTC	CASSPTGPGANVLTF
NA	NA	TRBV20-1	TRBJ2-7	TGCAGTGCTAGAGATGCCTACGAGCAGTACTTC	CSARDAYEQYF
NA	NA	TRBV5-1	TRBJ2-6	TGCGCCAGCAGTCAACCAACCGCTGGGGCCAACGTCCTGACTTTC	CASSQPTAGANVLTF
once	NA	TRBV29-1	TRBJ1-2	TGCAGCGTTGACACAGACTATGGCTACACCTTC	CSVDTDYGYTF
NA	TRBD1	TRBV7-2	TRBJ1-5	TGTGCCAGCAGCTTCGGGACAGGTAGCAATCAGCCCCAGCATTTT	CASSFGTGSNQPQHF
NA	NA	TRBV3-1/TRBV3-2	TRBJ1-1	TGTGCCAGCAGCCAAGAGGAGGGGAGGGCGAACACTGAAGCTTTCTTT	CASSQEEGRANTEAFF
NA	TRBD2	TRBV7-3	TRBJ2-1	TGTGCCAGCAGCTTAATGACTAGCGGTTATGAGCAGTTCTTC	CASSLMTSGYEQFF
NA	TRBD2	TRBV24-1	TRBJ2-3	TGTGCCACCAGTGAAAGGAGCGGGGGGGTGATGGATACGCAGTATTTT	CATSERSGGVMDTQYF
NA	NA	TRBV5-4	TRBJ2-7	TGTGCCAGCAGCCCCCAGGACGGCTCCTACGAGCAGTACTTC	CASSPQDGSYEQYF
NA	NA	TRBV19	TRBJ1-4	TGTGCCAGTAGTATCCCGGGATTGAGTACTGAAAAACTGTTTTTT	CASSIPGLSTEKLFF
NA	TRBD1	TRBV7-7	TRBJ2-5	TGTGCTAGCAGCTTGACAGGGGACCGCGAGACCCAGTACTTC	CASSLTGDRETQYF
once	NA	TRBV15	TRBJ2-3	TGTGCCACCAGCATGGGGGGCGGGTGGACAGATACGCAGTATTTT	CATSMGGGWTDTQYF
NA	NA	TRBV19	TRBJ1-1	TGTGCCAGTAGTATAGGGGACCGGAACACTGAAGCTTTCTTT	CASSIGDRNTEAFF
NA	TRBD2	TRBV10-1	TRBJ2-3	TGCGCCAGCAGTGATTCCCAGCGGGACGCAGATACGCAGTATTTT	CASSDSQRDADTQYF
NA	NA	TRBV7-2	TRBJ1-3	TGTGCCAGCAGCGGAGGGGGGGCACAAACTGGAAACACCATATATTTT	CASSGGGAQTGNTIYF
NA	NA	TRBV18	TRBJ2-2	TGTGCCAGCTCACCAGCCCAGGCCACCGGGGAGCTGTTTTTT	CASSPAQATGELFF
NA	TRBD1	TRBV3-1/TRBV3-2	TRBJ1-2	TGTGCCAGCAGCCTCGAGGGGGCAGATGGCTACACCTTC	CASSLEGADGYTF
NA	NA	TRBV5-5	TRBJ1-2	TGTGCCAGCAGCTTAGATGAGGGAAGGGGCTACACCTTC	CASSLDEGRGYTF
NA	TRBD1	TRBV5-1	TRBJ2-2	TGCGCCAGCAAAGGGACAGGGGACACCGGGGAGCTGTTTTTT	CASKGTGDTGELFF
once	TRBD1	TRBV6-5	TRBJ1-5	TGTGCCAGCAGTTTCCAGGGGGCGGGTCAGCCCCAGCATTTT	CASSFQGAGQPQHF
NA	TRBD2	TRBV24-1	TRBJ2-2	TGTGCCACCAGTGGTATGGGACTAGCAGGAACCGGGGAGCTGTTTTTT	CATSGMGLAGTGELFF
NA	TRBD1	TRBV9	TRBJ2-7	TGTGCCAGCAGCCCCCGGACAGGAAGGATTAGCTCCTACGAGCAGTACTTC	CASSPRTGRISSYEQYF
NA	NA	TRBV28	TRBJ2-1	TGTGCCAGCAGTGCCACAGCTGCTTTGGGCAATGAGCAGTTCTTC	CASSATAALGNEQFF
NA	NA	TRBV9	TRBJ2-2	TGTGCCAGCAGCGTAGGTGGCGGGGAGCTGTTTTTT	CASSVGGGELFF
NA	NA	TRBV10-3	TRBJ2-7	TGTGCCATCAGTGGGGGAGTGGGGCGCCTAGGCTACGAGCAGTACTTC	CAISGGVGRLGYEQYF
NA	NA	TRBV18	TRBJ1-5	TGTGCCAGCTCCCCGGGGAGGGCGGGCAATCAGCCCCAGCATTTT	CASSPGRAGNQPQHF
NA	NA	TRBV4-2	TRBJ1-3	TGTGCCAGCAGCAAACCCACGGGGTACTCTGGAAACACCATATATTTT	CASSKPTGYSGNTIYF
NA	NA	TRBV2	TRBJ1-2	TGTGCCAGCAGTGAAGGGAATAACTATGGCTACACCTTC	CASSEGNNYGYTF
NA	NA	TRBV7-8	TRBJ2-7	TGTGCCAGCAGCCCCCGGAACGAGCAGTACTTC	CASSPRNEQYF
NA	NA	TRBV10-3	TRBJ1-1	TGTGCCATCAGTGAGTCCCTCGAAGCTTTCTTT	CAISESLEAFF
NA	NA	TRBV28	TRBJ1-6	TGTGCCAGCAGTTCGAGACAAACCCGCGCCCTCCACTTT	CASSSRQTRALHF
NA	NA	TRBV7-2	TRBJ2-7	TGTGCCAGCAGCTACCCGGGCTCTGGACAGCCGGGAGAGCAGTACTTC	CASSYPGSGQPGEQYF
NA	NA	TRBV18	TRBJ1-5	TGTGCCAGCTCACCGGAGGGTTCTCAGCCCCAGCATTTT	CASSPEGSQPQHF